These 28 T cell receptor beta chains were all obtained from the same sample, sequenced in a study of blood T cell repertoires in COVID-19. Profiling relied on immunoSEQ multiplex PCR, and the TCRdb table lists in-frame clones only, not all of them. The table records tens of thousands of clones, roughly 85% of them present only once. Sequencing was performed on peripheral blood. Receptor source: a man between 60 and 70 years old with acute or convalescent COVID-19.

The V and J genes are TRBV5-4 and TRBJ2-4; D is possibly TRBD2 (5 bases). Germline values: CDR1 SGHNT, CDR2 YYREEE (reference sequence). V shed 4 bases and J shed 1 base, with 18 bases lying between them. The CDR3 consists of 17 residues. The CDR3 here is CASSRAGEGPAKNIQYF. The CDR3 nucleotides are TGTGCCAGCAGCCGGGCCGGGGAAGGTCCGGCCAAAAACATTCAGTACTTC.

V is TRBV6-5 and J is TRBJ1-1; D remains ambiguous. V lost 5 bases to trimming and J lost 4 bases, with 11 bases between them. The germline V gene encodes CDR1 MNHEY and CDR2 SVGAGI. The CDR3 consists of 13 residues. DNA for the CDR3: TGTGCCAGCAGTCCCTCCGGGAGCACTGAAGCTTTCTTT. Translation gives CASSPSGSTEAFF.

V gene TRBV4-3 combines with J gene TRBJ1-6; weak D call: TRBD1 (6 bases). The germline V and J ends were trimmed by 4 bases and 3 bases, with 13 bases remaining between them. This CDR3 comprises 16 residues. Germline CDR1 and CDR2: LGHNA and YSLEER. The CDR3 sequence: CASSRSRTDYNSPLHF. The CDR3 DNA is TGCGCCAGCAGCCGTTCGAGGACAGACTATAATTCACCCCTCCACTTT.

This chain joins TRBV9 and TRBJ1-4, with TRBD1 matching over 9 bases. The CDR3 runs 16 residues. The junction had 8 bases not matched to a gene; V was cut back by 4 bases and J by 4 bases. Germline assignment: CDR1 SGDLS and CDR2 YYNGEE. The DNA of the CDR3 is TGTGCCAGCAGCACAAGACAGGGGGGAATTAATGAAAAACTGTTTTTT. Its translation is CASSTRQGGINEKLFF.

V is TRBV5-1 and J is TRBJ2-6, with unresolved D. Germline V lookup: CDR1 SGHRS, CDR2 YFSETQ. The CDR3 sequence is 16 residues long. The V gene lost 3 bases and the J gene lost 1 base, with 11 bases spanning the gap. The CDR3: CASSYSLGSGANVLTF. The CDR3 region has the DNA TGCGCCAGCAGCTACAGCCTGGGTTCTGGGGCCAACGTCCTGACTTTC.

This clone was observed a single time. This chain uses TRBV5-1 with TRBJ2-2; no clear D gene. The CDR3 spans 13 residues. Trimming stripped 4 bases from V and 2 bases from J, with 6 bases between. CDR1 is SGHRS and CDR2 is YFSETQ in the germline V gene. CDR3 sequence: CASSRENTGELFF. The CDR3 DNA reads TGCGCCAGCAGCCGCGAAAACACCGGGGAGCTGTTTTTT.

This sequence joins TRBV3-1 (or the pseudogene TRBV3-2) and TRBJ2-1, with D unresolved. The CDR3 has 12 residues. The germline V and J ends were trimmed by 3 bases and 5 bases, with 5 bases remaining between them. Germline CDR1 and CDR2: LGHDT and YNNKEL (reference sequence). The CDR3 region has the DNA TGTGCCAGCAGCCATCTAGACAATGAGCAGTTCTTC. It specifies CASSHLDNEQFF.

The chain couples TRBV3-1 (or the pseudogene TRBV3-2) to TRBJ2-7; D might be TRBD2 (5 bases). Germline V CDR1 and CDR2: LGHDT, YNNKEL (reference sequence). V was trimmed by 4 bases and J by 1 base, leaving 14 bases between them. This CDR3 has 15 residues. In DNA, the CDR3 is TGTGCCAGCAGCCCTCGTTGGACTGGATCCTACGAGCAGTACTTC. It is translated as CASSPRWTGSYEQYF.

This chain connects TRBV18 to TRBJ1-5; 10 nucleotides agree with TRBD1. CDR3 size: 15 residues. Germline V gene data show CDR1 as KGHSH and CDR2 as LQKENI. Germline trimming cut 5 bases from V and 4 bases from J; bases unmatched to any gene: 5. CDR3 amino acids: CASSGQGGGNQPQHF. The CDR3 DNA is TGTGCCAGCTCAGGACAGGGGGGCGGAAATCAGCCCCAGCATTTT.

This sequence joins TRBV10-2 and TRBJ2-5; 8 positions match TRBD1. CDR1 WSHSY and CDR2 SAAADI come from the germline V gene. V shed 4 bases and J 5 bases; nucleotides not matched to a gene: 3. There are 13 residues in the CDR3. DNA for the CDR3: TGCGCCAGCAGTGGACAGGGGTTGGAGACCCAGTACTTC. Translation gives CASSGQGLETQYF.

This chain joins TRBV10-3 and TRBJ2-7; D perhaps matches TRBD1 (5 bases). The CDR3 is 14 amino acids. The V and J ends lost 2 bases and 2 bases respectively, with 10 bases between them. Per germline, CDR1 ENHRY and CDR2 SYGVKD. The DNA for the CDR3 is TGTGCCATCAGTGAGGTCGTGACAGCCTACGAGCAGTACTTC. This gives the protein CAISEVVTAYEQYF.

The V call is TRBV7-9, the J call TRBJ2-7; D gene unclear. V lost 5 bases, J lost 0 bases, and 5 bases lay in between. In germline, CDR1 is SEHNR, CDR2 FQNEAQ (reference sequence). The CDR3 is 12 amino acids. CDR3 residues: CASSLSSYEQYF. CDR3 sequence (DNA): TGTGCCAGCAGCCTTAGCTCCTACGAGCAGTACTTC.

The rearrangement links TRBV15 to TRBJ2-5; 9 bases are shared with TRBD1. The germline CDR1 and CDR2 sequences are LNHNV and YYDKDF (reference sequence). With V trimmed by 1 base and J by 0 bases, 9 bases remained unmatched. CDR3 length: 18 amino acids. CDR3 in DNA: TGTGCCACCAGCAGAGGCCATGCACGGGACAGGGACCAAGAGACCCAGTACTTC. Its protein product is CATSRGHARDRDQETQYF.

The chain recombines TRBV28 with TRBJ2-7; D gene ambiguous. Germline V gene sequence: CDR1 MDHEN, CDR2 SYDVKM. The V end lost 2 bases, the J end lost 3 bases, and 11 bases lay between the germline ends. This CDR3 has 14 residues. CDR3 amino acids: CASSLGQLRYEQYF. Written as DNA, the CDR3 is TGTGCCAGCAGTTTAGGGCAGCTTCGCTACGAGCAGTACTTC.

The chain carries TRBV4-2 and TRBJ1-4; D is undetermined. V lost 4 bases and J lost 8, with 23 bases in between. The V gene's germline CDR1 is LGHNA and CDR2 YNFKEQ. The CDR3 has 17 amino acids. The CDR3 reads CASSPQMLGGVEEKLFF. The CDR3 DNA reads TGTGCCAGCAGCCCTCAAATGTTAGGAGGAGTTGAGGAAAAACTGTTTTTT.

The CDR3 is CASSPTGPLYGYTF. For the CDR3, the DNA is TGCGCCAGCAGCCCGACAGGACCCCTCTATGGCTACACCTTC. The chain recombines TRBV5-1 with TRBJ1-2; D possibly corresponds to TRBD1 (6 bases). The CDR3 totals 14 residues. Germline CDR1 SGHRS, CDR2 YFSETQ. V lost 4 bases and J lost 4, with 14 bases in between.

Only one count was recorded for this clone. The gene calls are TRBV5-1 and TRBJ2-2; D is unclear. V was cut by 2 bases and J by 0 bases, with 5 bases left in between. Germline CDR1 is SGHRS and CDR2 is YFSETQ. The CDR3 has 14 amino acids. CDR3 nucleotides: TGCGCCAGCAGCTTTGCAGCGAACACCGGGGAGCTGTTTTTT. It is translated as CASSFAANTGELFF.

This clone was observed at least ten times. V and J are TRBV5-1 and TRBJ1-4; 7 positions agree with TRBD1. The CDR3 is made up of 15 amino acids. The V gene end was trimmed by 5 bases and the J gene end by 6 bases; junction bases not matched to a gene: 10. Germline CDR1 is SGHRS and CDR2 is YFSETQ. CDR3 in DNA: TGCGCCAGCAGTTTTACAGGGGAAGGAGATGAAAAACTGTTTTTT. Protein: CASSFTGEGDEKLFF.

The chain carries TRBV10-1 and TRBJ2-3; D is possibly TRBD1 (5 bases). The ends were cut back, 3 bases at V and 1 base at J, with 11 bases in the middle. This CDR3 is built from 15 residues. CDR1 and CDR2 (germline): WNHNN, SYGVQD (reference sequence). CDR3 sequence: CASSDRVPRTDTQYF. The DNA of the CDR3 is TGCGCCAGCAGTGACAGGGTCCCTCGCACAGATACGCAGTATTTT.

In this sample, this clone turned up once. As DNA, the CDR3 is TGTGCCAGCAGACTACGGGGGAACCAAGAGACCCAGTACTTC. This translates into CASRLRGNQETQYF. The chain employs TRBV6-5 and TRBJ2-5; maybe TRBD2 (6 bases). The germline CDR1 and CDR2 sequences are MNHEY and SVGAGI. Trimming removed 6 bases from V and 0 bases from J, with 11 bases in between. The CDR3 covers 14 residues.

The V gene is TRBV29-1, the J gene TRBJ2-3, with 8 positions matching TRBD1. V gave up 4 bases and J gave up 4 bases; unmatched junction bases: 13. This CDR3 has 16 amino acids. CDR1 is SQVTM, CDR2 ANQGSEA, per germline. The CDR3 nucleotides read TGCAGCGTTGGACCCCCCATCGGGACAGGAGCAGATACGCAGTATTTT. As protein: CSVGPPIGTGADTQYF.

This clone was observed many times. The genes are TRBV2 and TRBJ1-5; D remains ambiguous. CDR1 is SNHLY and CDR2 is FYNNEI in the germline V gene. The CDR3 sequence is 15 residues long. Trimming removed 5 bases from V and 1 base from J, with 12 bases in between. CDR3 region: CASSQRLQSNQPQHF. The CDR3 region has the DNA TGTGCCAGCAGTCAAAGACTCCAAAGCAATCAGCCCCAGCATTTT.

This chain links TRBV21-1 with TRBJ2-7; the DNA was not used to check the table's D call, TRBD2. TRBV21-1 is flagged as a pseudogene. The CDR3 contains 18 residues. Written as DNA, the CDR3 is TGTGCCAGCAGCAAAGGGGGGACTAGCAAAAGTCCCGACTACGAGCAGTACTTC. Translation: CASSKGGTSKSPDYEQYF.

As DNA, the CDR3 is TGTGCCAGCCGCAAGGGGGTGGACTATGGCTACACCTTC. Its translation is CASRKGVDYGYTF. The V gene is TRBV28, the J gene TRBJ1-2; perhaps TRBD1 as D (6 bases). Germline loops: CDR1 MDHEN, CDR2 SYDVKM. The CDR3 spans 13 residues. V was cut by 8 bases and J by 3 bases, with 13 bases left in between.

This clone is deemed medium-sized. This rearrangement joins TRBV10-3 to TRBJ1-2; D possibly corresponds to TRBD1 (5 bases). This CDR3 is 13 amino acids long. Per germline, CDR1 ENHRY and CDR2 SYGVKD. Trimming took 7 bases from V and 5 from J, leaving 14 bases between them. In DNA form, the CDR3 reads TGTGCCATCAAGGGGAACAGTGCGTATGGCTACACCTTC. Translation: CAIKGNSAYGYTF.

The chain is built from TRBV24-1 and TRBJ2-3; D is possibly TRBD1 (6 bases). The CDR3 has 15 residues. CDR1 is KGHDR and CDR2 is SFDVKD in the germline V gene. Trimming took off 4 bases at V and 4 bases at J, with 14 bases between the two ends. This CDR3 is CATSEPGTFADTQYF. As DNA, the CDR3 is TGTGCCACCAGTGAACCTGGGACATTCGCAGATACGCAGTATTTT.

The chain employs TRBV27 and TRBJ2-7; 10 bases line up with TRBD2. This CDR3 region has 16 residues. The V segment lost 3 bases and the J segment 2 bases; nucleotides outside the gene matches: 7. CDR1 and CDR2 from the germline V gene are MNHEY and SMNVEV (reference sequence). CDR3 sequence (DNA): TGTGCCAGCAGTTTCACGCTAGCGGGAGCTCCCTACGAGCAGTACTTC. This gives the protein CASSFTLAGAPYEQYF.

The chain uses TRBV9 and TRBJ2-3, with 7 bases lining up with TRBD2. Germline CDR1 is SGDLS and CDR2 is YYNGEE. The CDR3 contains 15 residues. Trimming at V came to 0 bases and at J to 5 bases, leaving 6 bases not matched to a gene. As DNA, the CDR3 is TGTGCCAGCAGCGTAGAAGGGAGGGCCCAAGATACGCAGTATTTT. Its protein is CASSVEGRAQDTQYF.